These 28 T cell receptor beta chains were sequenced from one sample in a study of cytomegalovirus exposure and HLA in healthy donors. Primers: 60 Vbeta forward and 13 Jbeta reverse. Repertoires were generated with immunoSEQ multiplex PCR, while TCRdb's copy carries only in-frame clones and drops some. The sample consists of approximately 200,000 clones, roughly four fifths of them appearing once. The sequencing sample was made of PBMCs. The receptors originated from a girl aged 2 to 9 in good health and CMV-seronegative.

This rearrangement joins TRBV10-2 to TRBJ2-1; D gene unclear. The germline CDR1 and CDR2 sequences are WSHSY and SAAADI. V dropped 9 bases and J dropped 4 bases, with 13 bases sitting between them. The CDR3 totals 13 residues. CDR3 sequence: CASSGIIYNEQFF. CDR3 bases: TGCGCCAGTTCAGGTATTATTTACAATGAGCAGTTCTTC.

In this sample, this clone turned up a few times. This chain joins TRBV15 and TRBJ1-2; 7 nucleotides line up with TRBD1. Germline loops: CDR1 LNHNV, CDR2 YYDKDF (reference sequence). Losses at the gene ends were 0 bases for V and 6 bases for J; bases not matched to a gene: 7. This CDR3 has 15 amino acids. The chain's CDR3 is CATSRDWGRGDGYTF. DNA for the CDR3: TGTGCCACCAGCAGAGATTGGGGCAGGGGGGATGGCTACACCTTC.

V usage is TRBV13 and J usage is TRBJ2-7; TRBD2 might be the D (6 bases). CDR3 length: 15 residues. Germline loops: CDR1 PRHDT, CDR2 FYEKMQ (reference sequence). The germline V and J ends were trimmed by 11 bases and 3 bases, with 23 bases remaining between them. The CDR3 sequence is CAPKINGGSYYEQYF. The CDR3 coding sequence is TGTGCCCCCAAGATCAATGGGGGGTCCTACTACGAGCAGTACTTC. The variable domain in full, with the rest retrieved from reference TRBV13 and TRBJ2-7, is AAGVIQSPRHLIKEKRETATLKCYPIPRHDTVYWYQQGPGQDPQFLISFYEKMQSDKGSIPDRFSAQQFSDYHSELNMSSLELGDSALYFCAPKINGGSYYEQYFGPGTRLTVT.

This clone occurred once. This chain connects TRBV12-5 to TRBJ1-2; D ambiguous. This CDR3 has 13 residues. V was clipped by 1 base and J by 7 bases, with 10 bases between them. Looked up from germline, CDR1 is LGHNT and CDR2 is FRNRAP. The CDR3 reads CASGLGADFGYTF. Written as DNA, the CDR3 is TGTGCTAGTGGTTTGGGGGCGGACTTTGGCTACACCTTC.

The gene calls are TRBV29-1 and TRBJ1-1; D is unclear. Trimming pared 6 bases from V and 3 bases from J, leaving 20 bases between. This CDR3 spans 15 amino acids. Germline V gene data show CDR1 as SQVTM and CDR2 as ANQGSEA. The CDR3 here is CSVNDRPFRDTEAFF. The CDR3 DNA reads TGCAGCGTAAACGACCGTCCTTTTCGGGACACTGAAGCTTTCTTT.

V and J are TRBV9 and TRBJ2-3; possibly TRBD2 for D (6 bases). CDR1 is SGDLS, CDR2 YYNGEE, per germline. The V end was cut by 0 bases, the J end by 4 bases, with 15 bases between. The CDR3 contains 16 residues. Here the CDR3 reads CASSVAAAAGSDTQYF. CDR3 coding DNA: TGTGCCAGCAGCGTAGCTGCAGCGGCGGGGTCAGATACGCAGTATTTT.

Here the CDR3 DNA reads TGTGCCAGCAGCTCGCAGGGCGCACGCGATGAGCAGTTCTTC. Translating gives CASSSQGARDEQFF. The chain links TRBV5-4 to TRBJ2-1, with a tentative D call TRBD1 (5 bases). The CDR3 runs to 14 residues. Germline CDR1 is SGHNT and CDR2 is YYREEE (reference sequence). V lost 3 bases and J 8 bases, leaving 15 bases between the germline ends.

The sample holds one count of this clone. This chain links TRBV30 with TRBJ2-7, with D tentatively TRBD1 (6 bases). Trimming took off 2 bases at V and 0 bases at J, with 23 bases between the two ends. CDR3 size: 18 residues. Germline CDR1 GTSNPN, CDR2 SVGIG (reference sequence). The CDR3 region has the DNA TGTGCCTGGAGTCAGACAGGTCGATACGCTCACCTCTCCTACGAGCAGTACTTC. Translated: CAWSQTGRYAHLSYEQYF.

J is TRBJ2-1 and V is TRBV7-7; D may be TRBD1 (6 bases). The germline V gene encodes CDR1 SSHAT and CDR2 FNYEAQ (reference sequence). The CDR3 runs 13 residues. V lost 3 bases to trimming and J lost 9 bases, with 12 bases between them. This chain's CDR3 is CASSFNREGEQFF. Here the CDR3 DNA reads TGTGCCAGCAGCTTTAACAGGGAAGGTGAGCAGTTCTTC.

The V call is TRBV7-3, the J call TRBJ2-1; perhaps TRBD2 as D (7 bases). V was shortened by 2 bases and J by 8 bases, with 22 bases between the two germline ends. Germline-derived CDR1 and CDR2 are SGHTA and FQGTGA. The CDR3 spans 17 residues. CDR3 amino acids: CASSLAGGGYGRDEQFF. The CDR3 DNA reads TGTGCCAGCAGCTTAGCTGGCGGGGGCTACGGGCGGGATGAGCAGTTCTTC.

The chain has TRBV19 and TRBJ1-5; D gene uncertain. Per germline, CDR1 LNHDA and CDR2 SQIVND (reference sequence). V dropped 1 base and J dropped 6 bases, with 13 bases sitting between them. The CDR3 contains 15 residues. The CDR3 DNA follows: TGTGCCAGTAGTATAGGTCGCCGGGTTGGTCAGCCCCAGCATTTT. Translated, it gives CASSIGRRVGQPQHF.

This chain uses TRBV7-2 with TRBJ1-1, with D tentatively TRBD1 (5 bases). This CDR3 has 14 amino acids. V was trimmed by 1 base and J by 5 bases, leaving 11 bases between them. CDR1 and CDR2 (germline): SGHTA, FQGNSA. CDR3 in DNA: TGTGCCAGCAGCTTAGACATGACAGCTACTGAAGCTTTCTTT. Protein: CASSLDMTATEAFF.

The J gene is TRBJ2-7, the V gene TRBV6-5, with TRBD1 identical over 8 bases. Trimming at V came to 8 bases and at J to 5 bases, leaving 11 bases not matched to a gene. The germline V gene has CDR1 MNHEY and CDR2 SVGAGI. The CDR3 runs to 14 residues. Here the CDR3 reads CASLSWAGGDEQYF. The CDR3 DNA reads TGTGCCAGCCTCAGTTGGGCAGGGGGCGACGAGCAGTACTTC.

CDR3 residues: CASSSGGASYNEQFF. CDR3 nucleotides: TGTGCCAGCAGTAGCGGGGGGGCATCCTACAATGAGCAGTTCTTC. The chain uses TRBV28 and TRBJ2-1, with TRBD2 matching over 10 bases. Germline loops: CDR1 MDHEN, CDR2 SYDVKM. The CDR3 has 15 residues. Trimming at V came to 5 bases and at J to 1 base, leaving 2 bases not matched to a gene.

The V call is TRBV7-9, the J call TRBJ2-1; weak D call: TRBD1 (6 bases). V lost 6 bases, J lost 3 bases, and 12 bases lay in between. Germline CDR1 reads SEHNR; CDR2 reads FQNEAQ (reference sequence). The CDR3 spans 14 residues. In DNA form, the CDR3 reads TGTGCCAGCAGGAGTAACAGGGACTACAATGAGCAGTTCTTC. Protein product: CASRSNRDYNEQFF.

The V gene is TRBV6-5, the J gene TRBJ1-3; D remains ambiguous. The CDR3 length is 15 residues. With 5 bases removed from V and 2 bases from J, the gap between germline ends came to 13 bases. From germline, CDR1 is MNHEY and CDR2 SVGAGI. CDR3 nucleotides: TGTGCCAGCAGTCCCAGGCCTCCAACTGGAAACACCATATATTTT. It yields the protein CASSPRPPTGNTIYF.

The V gene is TRBV4-1, the J gene TRBJ2-7, with D tentatively TRBD2 (5 bases). Trimming took 0 bases from V and 0 from J, leaving 15 bases between them. From germline, CDR1 is MGHRA and CDR2 YSYEKL. The CDR3 is made up of 17 amino acids. The chain's CDR3 is CASSQDGRSGSSYEQYF. CDR3 nucleotides: TGCGCCAGCAGCCAAGATGGAAGGTCGGGAAGCTCCTACGAGCAGTACTTC.

J is TRBJ2-7 and V is TRBV11-1, with 7 bases matching TRBD2. CDR1 SGHAT and CDR2 FQDESV come from the germline V gene (reference sequence). Trimming cost V 5 bases and J 1 base; bases outside gene matches: 5. This CDR3 is built from 14 residues. The CDR3 is CASSRRGRSYEQYF. DNA for the CDR3: TGTGCCAGCAGCCGGCGGGGGAGGTCCTACGAGCAGTACTTC.

This clone was recorded a few times. This chain connects TRBV9 to TRBJ1-2, with TRBD1 as a possible D gene (6 bases). The V gene's germline CDR1 is SGDLS and CDR2 YYNGEE. V dropped 3 bases and J dropped 4 bases, with 16 bases sitting between them. The CDR3 has 15 amino acids. In DNA, the CDR3 is TGTGCCAGCAGCGGAATGACGACAGGTTCCTATGGCTACACCTTC. This encodes CASSGMTTGSYGYTF.

This chain uses TRBV4-2 with TRBJ2-2; a weak D match, TRBD2 (5 bases). This CDR3 has 16 amino acids. The V and J ends lost 3 bases and 4 bases respectively, with 15 bases between them. Per germline, CDR1 LGHNA and CDR2 YNFKEQ. The CDR3 loop is CASSHGSGSPTGELFF. In nucleotides, the CDR3 is TGTGCCAGCAGCCATGGTTCGGGGTCCCCCACCGGGGAGCTGTTTTTT.

The sample holds a few counts of this clone. The chain carries TRBV14 and TRBJ2-7; 9 positions match TRBD1. The ends lost 4 bases at V and 3 bases at J; junction bases unmatched: 4. The CDR3 has 14 amino acids. Germline V gene data show CDR1 as SGHDN and CDR2 as FVKESK. Here the CDR3 reads CASSLGTGNYEQYF. CDR3 bases: TGTGCCAGCAGCCTTGGGACAGGGAACTACGAGCAGTACTTC.

The rearrangement joins TRBV6-4 to TRBJ2-1, with TRBD2 matching 11 bases. V shed 4 bases, J shed 3 bases, and the junction held 2 bases outside the gene matches. The CDR3 consists of 15 residues. Germline V CDR1 and CDR2: MRHNA, SNTAGT. As DNA, the CDR3 is TGTGCCAGCAGTGTCACTAGCGGGAGCTACAATGAGCAGTTCTTC. It encodes CASSVTSGSYNEQFF.

About this clone: One end of the junction fails to match germline, which may point to a read error. The CDR3 DNA is TGTGCCAGCAGCGTAGAGGCAGGGGGTTCCTCCGAGCAGTACTTC. Residues: CASSVEAGGSSEQYF. The chain carries TRBV9 and TRBJ2-7; 7 nucleotides line up with TRBD1. CDR3 length: 15 amino acids. Germline CDR1 reads SGDLS; CDR2 reads YYNGEE.

This rearrangement joins TRBV7-6 to TRBJ1-3; TRBD1 aligns across 8 bases. Losses at the gene ends were 4 bases for V and 0 bases for J; bases not matched to a gene: 8. The length of the CDR3 is 17 residues. Germline values: CDR1 SGHVS, CDR2 FNYEAQ. For the CDR3, the DNA is TGTGCCAGCAGCTCCCGGACAGGGCATACCTCTGGAAACACCATATATTTT. It specifies CASSSRTGHTSGNTIYF.

The gene calls are TRBV4-1 and TRBJ1-2, with 12 bases that match TRBD1. The germline V gene has CDR1 MGHRA and CDR2 YSYEKL. V lost 0 bases, J lost 4 bases, and 6 bases stayed unmatched. There are 17 residues in the CDR3. Here the CDR3 DNA reads TGCGCCAGCAGCCAAGAGGGACAGGGGGCGTCGGTCTATGGCTACACCTTC. Protein product: CASSQEGQGASVYGYTF.

This clone has only a few counts. The J gene is TRBJ2-7, the V gene TRBV6-1; tentatively, D is TRBD1 (6 bases). Germline CDR1 reads MNHNS; CDR2 reads SASEGT. V was shortened by 3 bases and J by 6 bases, with 18 bases between the two germline ends. The CDR3 runs to 15 residues. DNA for the CDR3: TGTGCCAGCAGTGAGCAACCTGGGGGCGAAGGCGAGCAGTACTTC. It specifies CASSEQPGGEGEQYF.

This clone was recorded a few times. The gene calls are TRBV29-1 and TRBJ2-7; D perhaps matches TRBD1 (6 bases). This CDR3 has 12 amino acids. Trimming shortened V by 3 bases and J by 1 base, and 7 bases separated the two germline ends. Germline CDR1 is SQVTM and CDR2 is ANQGSEA. As DNA, the CDR3 is TGCAGCGTTGAGGGGACATCCTACGAGCAGTACTTC. Protein: CSVEGTSYEQYF.

The genes are TRBV27 and TRBJ1-2; 8 positions match TRBD1. The V segment lost 4 bases and the J segment 5 bases; nucleotides outside the gene matches: 9. The CDR3 extends over 15 amino acids. The germline V gene encodes CDR1 MNHEY and CDR2 SMNVEV (reference sequence). The CDR3 DNA sequence: TGTGCCAGCAGTTCCTCTCAGGGGGCGCGGTATGGCTACACCTTC. Amino acid sequence: CASSSSQGARYGYTF.